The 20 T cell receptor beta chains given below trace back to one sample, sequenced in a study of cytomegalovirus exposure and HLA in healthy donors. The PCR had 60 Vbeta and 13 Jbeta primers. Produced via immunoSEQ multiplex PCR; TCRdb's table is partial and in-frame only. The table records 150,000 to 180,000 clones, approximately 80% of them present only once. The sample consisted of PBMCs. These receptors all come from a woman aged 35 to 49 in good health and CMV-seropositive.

The CDR3 region is CASSLLIGQGSDTQYF. CDR3 bases: TGTGCCAGCAGCTTGCTAATCGGACAGGGATCAGATACGCAGTATTTT. The genes are TRBV5-4 and TRBJ2-3; 8 bases are shared with TRBD1. Per germline, CDR1 SGHNT and CDR2 YYREEE (reference sequence). With V trimmed by 1 base and J by 4 bases, 8 bases remained unmatched. The CDR3 consists of 16 residues.

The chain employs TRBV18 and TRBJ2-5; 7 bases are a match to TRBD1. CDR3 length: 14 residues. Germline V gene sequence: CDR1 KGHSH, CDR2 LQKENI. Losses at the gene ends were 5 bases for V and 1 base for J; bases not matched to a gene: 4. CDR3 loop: CASSENRGQETQYF. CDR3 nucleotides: TGTGCCAGCTCAGAGAACAGGGGCCAAGAGACCCAGTACTTC. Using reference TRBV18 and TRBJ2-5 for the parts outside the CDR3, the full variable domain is NAGVMQNPRHLVRRRGQEARLRCSPMKGHSHVYWYRQLPEEGLKFMVYLQKENIIDESGMPKERFSAEFPKEGPSILRIQQVVRGDSAAYFCASSENRGQETQYFGPGTRLLVL.

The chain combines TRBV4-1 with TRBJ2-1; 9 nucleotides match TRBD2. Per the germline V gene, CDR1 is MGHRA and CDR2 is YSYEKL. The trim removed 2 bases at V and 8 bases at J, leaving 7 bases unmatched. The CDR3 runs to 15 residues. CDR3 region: CASSQLSSGAHEQFF. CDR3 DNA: TGCGCCAGCAGCCAACTATCTAGCGGGGCCCATGAGCAGTTCTTC.

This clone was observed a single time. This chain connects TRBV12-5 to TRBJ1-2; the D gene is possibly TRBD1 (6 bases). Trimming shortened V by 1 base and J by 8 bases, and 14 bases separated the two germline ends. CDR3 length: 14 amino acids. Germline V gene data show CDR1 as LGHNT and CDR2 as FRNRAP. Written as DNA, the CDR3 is TGTGCTAGTGGTTTGGACCCGGCAGGGGAAGGCTACACCTTC. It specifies CASGLDPAGEGYTF.

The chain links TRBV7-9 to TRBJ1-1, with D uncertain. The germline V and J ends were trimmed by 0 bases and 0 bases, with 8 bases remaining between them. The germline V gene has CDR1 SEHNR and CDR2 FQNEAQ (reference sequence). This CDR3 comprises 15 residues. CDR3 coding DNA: TGTGCCAGCAGCTTAGCGCGTCCCCTGAACACTGAAGCTTTCTTT. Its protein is CASSLARPLNTEAFF. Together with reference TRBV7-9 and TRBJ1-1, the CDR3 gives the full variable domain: DTGVSQNPRHKITKRGQNVTFRCDPISEHNRLYWYRQTLGQGPEFLTYFQNEAQLEKSRLLSDRFSAERPKGSFSTLEIQRTEQGDSAMYLCASSLARPLNTEAFFGQGTRLTVV.

The CDR3 sequence: CATSRDLVGGPSNEQFF. The CDR3 nucleotides are TGTGCCACCAGCAGAGATCTAGTAGGAGGGCCGAGCAATGAGCAGTTCTTC. The rearrangement joins TRBV15 to TRBJ2-1, with D tentatively TRBD2 (6 bases). The CDR3 sequence is 17 residues long. Trimming removed 0 bases from V and 6 bases from J, with 18 bases in between. Germline V gene sequence: CDR1 LNHNV, CDR2 YYDKDF (reference sequence).

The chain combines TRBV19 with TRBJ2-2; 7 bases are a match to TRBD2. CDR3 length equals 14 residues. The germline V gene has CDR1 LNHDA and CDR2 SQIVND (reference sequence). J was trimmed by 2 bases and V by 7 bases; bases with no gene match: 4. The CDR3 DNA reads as TGTGCCAGTAAGACTAGCCTTAACACCGGGGAGCTGTTTTTT. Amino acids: CASKTSLNTGELFF.

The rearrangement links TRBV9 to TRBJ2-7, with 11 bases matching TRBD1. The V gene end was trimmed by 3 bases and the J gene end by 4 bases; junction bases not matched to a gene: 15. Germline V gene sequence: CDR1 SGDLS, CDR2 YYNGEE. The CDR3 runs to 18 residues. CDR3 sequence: CASSADIAGTGGRYEQYF. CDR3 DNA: TGTGCCAGCAGCGCCGACATCGCCGGGACAGGGGGGAGATACGAGCAGTACTTC.

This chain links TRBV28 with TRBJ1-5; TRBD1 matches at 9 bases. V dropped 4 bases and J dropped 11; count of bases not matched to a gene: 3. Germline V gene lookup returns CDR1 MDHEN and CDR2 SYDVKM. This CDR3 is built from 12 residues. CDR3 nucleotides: TGTGCCAGCAGTTCTTGGGACAGGGCCCAGCATTTT. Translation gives CASSSWDRAQHF.

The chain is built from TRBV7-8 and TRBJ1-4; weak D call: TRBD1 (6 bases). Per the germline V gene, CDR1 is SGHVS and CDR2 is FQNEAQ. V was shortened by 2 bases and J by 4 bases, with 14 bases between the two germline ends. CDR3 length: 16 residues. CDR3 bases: TGTGCCAGCAGCTTACTAACAGGGTTCCTTAATGAAAAACTGTTTTTT. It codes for CASSLLTGFLNEKLFF.

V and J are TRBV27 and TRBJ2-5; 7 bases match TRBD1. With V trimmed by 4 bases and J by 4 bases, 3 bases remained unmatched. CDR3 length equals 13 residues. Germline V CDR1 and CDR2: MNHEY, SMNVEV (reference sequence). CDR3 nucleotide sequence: TGTGCCAGCAGTTCTAGGGGGCGAGAGACCCAGTACTTC. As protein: CASSSRGRETQYF.

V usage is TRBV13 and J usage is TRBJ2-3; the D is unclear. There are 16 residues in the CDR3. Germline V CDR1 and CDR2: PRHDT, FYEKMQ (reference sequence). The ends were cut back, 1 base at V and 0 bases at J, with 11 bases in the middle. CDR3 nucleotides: TGTGCCAGCAGCTTAGACGAGGCCGCGAGCACAGATACGCAGTATTTT. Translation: CASSLDEAASTDTQYF.

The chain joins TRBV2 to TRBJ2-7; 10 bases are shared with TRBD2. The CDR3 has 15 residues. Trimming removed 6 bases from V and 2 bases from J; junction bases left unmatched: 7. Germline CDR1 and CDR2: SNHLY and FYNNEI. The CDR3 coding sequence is TGTGCCAGCAGGCCCGGGACTAGCGCCACCTACGAGCAGTACTTC. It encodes CASRPGTSATYEQYF.

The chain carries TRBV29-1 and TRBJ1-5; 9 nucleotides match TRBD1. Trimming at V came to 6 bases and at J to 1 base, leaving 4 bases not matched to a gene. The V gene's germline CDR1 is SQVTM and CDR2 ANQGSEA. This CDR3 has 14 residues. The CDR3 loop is CSVGTGSSNQPQHF. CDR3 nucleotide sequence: TGCAGCGTCGGGACAGGGTCCAGCAATCAGCCCCAGCATTTT.

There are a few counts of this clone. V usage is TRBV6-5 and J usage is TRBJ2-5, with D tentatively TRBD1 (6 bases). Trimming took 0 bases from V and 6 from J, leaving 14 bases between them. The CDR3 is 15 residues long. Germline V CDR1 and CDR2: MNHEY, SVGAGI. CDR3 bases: TGTGCCAGCAGTTACTCTCGTACAGGGCGAAAGACCCAGTACTTC. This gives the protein CASSYSRTGRKTQYF.

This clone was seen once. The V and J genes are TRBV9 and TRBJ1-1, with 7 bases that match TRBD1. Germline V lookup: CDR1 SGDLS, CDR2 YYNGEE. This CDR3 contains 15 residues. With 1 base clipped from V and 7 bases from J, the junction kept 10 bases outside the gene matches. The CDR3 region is CASSVRAGGFGEAFF. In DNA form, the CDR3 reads TGTGCCAGCAGCGTAAGGGCAGGGGGTTTCGGTGAAGCTTTCTTT.

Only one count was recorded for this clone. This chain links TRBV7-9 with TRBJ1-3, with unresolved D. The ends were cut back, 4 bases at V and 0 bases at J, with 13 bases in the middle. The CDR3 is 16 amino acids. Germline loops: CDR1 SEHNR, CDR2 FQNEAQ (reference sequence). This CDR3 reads CASSSAAASSGNTIYF. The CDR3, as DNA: TGTGCCAGCAGCTCGGCTGCGGCTAGCTCTGGAAACACCATATATTTT.

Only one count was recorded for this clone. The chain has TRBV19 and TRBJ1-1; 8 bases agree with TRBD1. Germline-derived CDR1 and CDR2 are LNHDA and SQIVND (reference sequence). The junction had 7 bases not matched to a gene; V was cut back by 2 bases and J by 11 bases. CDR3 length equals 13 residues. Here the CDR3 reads CASSIRGQARAFF. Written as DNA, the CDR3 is TGTGCCAGTAGTATAAGGGGACAGGCTAGGGCTTTCTTT.

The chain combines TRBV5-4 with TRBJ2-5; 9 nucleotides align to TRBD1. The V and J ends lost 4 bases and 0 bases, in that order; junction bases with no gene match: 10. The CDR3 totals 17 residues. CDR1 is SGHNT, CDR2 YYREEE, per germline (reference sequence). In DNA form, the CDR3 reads TGTGCCAGCAGCACAGGACAGGGGAACCGGTACCAAGAGACCCAGTACTTC. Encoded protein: CASSTGQGNRYQETQYF.

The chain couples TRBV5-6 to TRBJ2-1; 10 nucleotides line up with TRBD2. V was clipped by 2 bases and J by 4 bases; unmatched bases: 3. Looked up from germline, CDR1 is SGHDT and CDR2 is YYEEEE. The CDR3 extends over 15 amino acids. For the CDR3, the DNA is TGTGCCAGCAGCTTTAATAGCGGGGGGTACAATGAGCAGTTCTTC. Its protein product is CASSFNSGGYNEQFF.